This TCR beta chain was documented in a study of blood T cell repertoires in COVID-19. This clone was picked up a small number of times. The CDR3 contains 14 residues. J was trimmed by 7 bases and V by 4 bases; bases with no gene match: 5. Germline CDR1 and CDR2: SGHNT and YYREEE (reference sequence). Profiling relied on immunoSEQ multiplex PCR, and the TCRdb table lists in-frame clones only, not all of them. The top ten clones hold about an eighth of a sample with tens of thousands of clones, 80% to 95% of them seen once. What was sequenced was peripheral blood. This sequence originates from a human donor with active COVID-19. The donor label of this sample is uncertain. This chain links TRBV5-4 with TRBJ1-4; 9 nucleotides match TRBD1. CDR3 bases: TGTGCCAGCAGCCCCGGACAGGGGTCTGAAAAACTGTTTTTT. Translation: CASSPGQGSEKLFF.